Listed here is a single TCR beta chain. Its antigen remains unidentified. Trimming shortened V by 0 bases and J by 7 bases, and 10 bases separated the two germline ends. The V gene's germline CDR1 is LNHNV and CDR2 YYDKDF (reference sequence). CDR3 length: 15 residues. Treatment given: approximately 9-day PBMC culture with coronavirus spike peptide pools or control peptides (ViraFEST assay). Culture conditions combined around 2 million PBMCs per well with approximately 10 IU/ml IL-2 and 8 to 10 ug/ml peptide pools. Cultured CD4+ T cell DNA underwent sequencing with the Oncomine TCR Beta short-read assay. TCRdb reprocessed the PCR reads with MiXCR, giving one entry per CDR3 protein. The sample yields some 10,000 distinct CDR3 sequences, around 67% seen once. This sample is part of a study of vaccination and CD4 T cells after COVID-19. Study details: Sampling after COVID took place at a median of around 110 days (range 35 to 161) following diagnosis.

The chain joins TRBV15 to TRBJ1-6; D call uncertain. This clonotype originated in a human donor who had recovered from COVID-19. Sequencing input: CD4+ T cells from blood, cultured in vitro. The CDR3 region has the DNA TGTGCCACCAGCAGAGATCCCCTCTCGAATTCACCCCTCCACTTT. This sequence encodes CATSRDPLSNSPLHF.